The clone carrying this T cell receptor beta chain was seen a few times. Its antigen is unidentified. Germline assignment: CDR1 DFQATT and CDR2 SNEGSKA (reference sequence). The V end was cut by 5 bases, the J end by 2 bases, with 20 bases between. The CDR3 totals 16 residues. The data were obtained in a study of blood T cells in healthy people across ages. General study findings and limits: There were more naive CD4+ cells and higher diversity in long-lived donors than in aged donors.

The authors ran a second PCR of 7 to 11 cycles using a sample-barcoded 5' primer and a J-beta primer mix. TCRdb used MiXCR to reprocess the 5' RACE reads, holding one entry per CDR3 protein. The table lists about 580,000 distinct CDR3 sequences, 40% to 55% of them singletons, with about 26% in the top ten. This TCR derives from a man at least 80 years old in good health. The rearrangement uses TRBV20-1 and TRBJ2-3; weak D call: TRBD1 (6 bases). Sequenced: blood. The CDR3 sequence: CSAWPSRGRYTDTQYF. The CDR3 region has the DNA TGCAGTGCTTGGCCCAGCAGGGGAAGGTACACAGATACGCAGTATTTT.